The sample holds many counts of the clone carrying this TCR beta chain. Through Arm-PCR of CDR3 regions and iRepertoire HTBI primers, TCR beta libraries were built. TCRdb re-derived calls from the multiplex PCR reads in MiXCR, one entry per CDR3 protein. Among fewer than 350,000 distinct CDR3 sequences listed, 18% were seen once. The data belong to a study of regulatory T cells in long-lasting Graves disease. The time point denotes: newly diagnosed GD, antithyroid drugs for less than 3 months. PBMC-extracted RNA yielded the TCR library. Trimming took 7 bases from V and 2 from J; bases not matched to a gene: 9. The CDR3 loop spans 15 amino acids. Germline values: CDR1 SQVTM, CDR2 ANQGSEA.

The gene calls are TRBV29-1 and TRBJ2-5, with 11 bases fitting TRBD2. Sequencing was performed on peripheral blood mononuclear cells (PBMCs), taken at new diagnosis, from a patient treated with antithyroid drugs. This TCR came from a female donor with Graves disease. Here the CDR3 reads CSGSLAGGRQETQYF. For the CDR3, the DNA is TGCAGCGGTTCTTTAGCGGGAGGGAGGCAAGAGACCCAGTACTTC.